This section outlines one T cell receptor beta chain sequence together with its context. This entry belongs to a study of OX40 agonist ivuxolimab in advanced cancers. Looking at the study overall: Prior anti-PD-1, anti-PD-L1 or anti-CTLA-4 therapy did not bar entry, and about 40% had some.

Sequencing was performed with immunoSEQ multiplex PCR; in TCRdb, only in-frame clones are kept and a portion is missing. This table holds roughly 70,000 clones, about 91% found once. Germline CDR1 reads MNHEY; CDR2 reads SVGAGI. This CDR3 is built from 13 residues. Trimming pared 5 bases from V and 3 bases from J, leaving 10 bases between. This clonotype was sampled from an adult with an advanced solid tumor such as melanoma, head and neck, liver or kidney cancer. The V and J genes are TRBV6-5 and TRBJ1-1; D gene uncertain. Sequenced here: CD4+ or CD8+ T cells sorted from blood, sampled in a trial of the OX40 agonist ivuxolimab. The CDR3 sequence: CASSHYADTEAFF. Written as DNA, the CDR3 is TGTGCCAGCAGTCATTATGCGGACACTGAAGCTTTCTTT.